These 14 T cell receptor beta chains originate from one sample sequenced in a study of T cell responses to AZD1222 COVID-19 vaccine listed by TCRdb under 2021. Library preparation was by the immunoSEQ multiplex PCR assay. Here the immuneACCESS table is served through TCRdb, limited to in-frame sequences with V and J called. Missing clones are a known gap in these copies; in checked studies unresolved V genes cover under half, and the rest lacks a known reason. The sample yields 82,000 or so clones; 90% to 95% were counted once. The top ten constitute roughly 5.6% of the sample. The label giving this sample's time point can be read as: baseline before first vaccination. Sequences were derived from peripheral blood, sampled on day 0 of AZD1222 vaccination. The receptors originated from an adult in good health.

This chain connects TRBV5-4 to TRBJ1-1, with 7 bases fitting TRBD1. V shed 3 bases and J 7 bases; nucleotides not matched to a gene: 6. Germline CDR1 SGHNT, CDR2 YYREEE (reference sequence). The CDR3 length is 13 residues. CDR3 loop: CASSSTGPLEAFF. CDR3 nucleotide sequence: TGTGCCAGCAGCTCGACAGGGCCCCTTGAAGCTTTCTTT.

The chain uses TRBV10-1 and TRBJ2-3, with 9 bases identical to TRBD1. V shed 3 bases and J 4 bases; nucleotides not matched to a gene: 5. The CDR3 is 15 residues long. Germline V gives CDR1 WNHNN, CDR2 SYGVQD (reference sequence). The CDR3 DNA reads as TGCGCCAGCAGTGACAGGACAGGGGAGTCAGATACGCAGTATTTT. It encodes CASSDRTGESDTQYF.

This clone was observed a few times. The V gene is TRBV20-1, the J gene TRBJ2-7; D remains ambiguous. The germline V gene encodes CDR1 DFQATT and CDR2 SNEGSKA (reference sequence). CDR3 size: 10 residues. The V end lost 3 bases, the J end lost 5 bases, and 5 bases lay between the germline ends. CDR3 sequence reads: CSASLHEQYF. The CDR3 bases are TGCAGTGCTAGCCTTCACGAGCAGTACTTC.

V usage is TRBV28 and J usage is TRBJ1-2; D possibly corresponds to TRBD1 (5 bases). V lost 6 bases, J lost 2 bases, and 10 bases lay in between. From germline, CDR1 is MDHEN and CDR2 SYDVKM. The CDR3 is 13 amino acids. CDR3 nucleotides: TGTGCCAGCAGCTCCCGGGGGAACTATGGCTACACCTTC. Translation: CASSSRGNYGYTF.

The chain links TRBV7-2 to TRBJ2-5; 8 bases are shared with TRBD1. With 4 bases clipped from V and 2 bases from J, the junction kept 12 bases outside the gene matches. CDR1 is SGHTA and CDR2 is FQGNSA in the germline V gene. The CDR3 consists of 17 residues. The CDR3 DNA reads TGTGCCAGCAGCTCTGACCCCAGGGGGCTGGTACAAGAGACCCAGTACTTC. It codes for CASSSDPRGLVQETQYF.

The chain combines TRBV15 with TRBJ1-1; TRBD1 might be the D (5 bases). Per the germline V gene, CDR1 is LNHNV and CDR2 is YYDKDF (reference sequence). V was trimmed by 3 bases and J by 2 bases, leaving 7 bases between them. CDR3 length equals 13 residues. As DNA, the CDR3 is TGTGCCACCAGCAGTCAGGGTAACACTGAAGCTTTCTTT. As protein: CATSSQGNTEAFF.

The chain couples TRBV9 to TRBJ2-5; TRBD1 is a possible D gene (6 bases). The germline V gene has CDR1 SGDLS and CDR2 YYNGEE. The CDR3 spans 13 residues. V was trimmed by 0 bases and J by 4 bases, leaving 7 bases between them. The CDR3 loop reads CASSVARGETQYF. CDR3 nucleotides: TGTGCCAGCAGCGTAGCCAGGGGAGAGACCCAGTACTTC. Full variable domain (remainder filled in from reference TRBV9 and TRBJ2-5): DSGVTQTPKHLITATGQRVTLRCSPRSGDLSVYWYQQSLDQGLQFLIQYYNGEERAKGNILERFSAQQFPDLHSELNLSSLELGDSALYFCASSVARGETQYFGPGTRLLVL.

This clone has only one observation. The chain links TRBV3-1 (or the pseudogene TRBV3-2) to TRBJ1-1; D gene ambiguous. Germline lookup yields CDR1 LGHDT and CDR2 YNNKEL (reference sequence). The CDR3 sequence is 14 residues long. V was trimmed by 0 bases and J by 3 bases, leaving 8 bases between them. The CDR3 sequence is CASSQDLRDTEAFF. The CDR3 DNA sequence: TGTGCCAGCAGCCAAGATCTTAGGGACACTGAAGCTTTCTTT.

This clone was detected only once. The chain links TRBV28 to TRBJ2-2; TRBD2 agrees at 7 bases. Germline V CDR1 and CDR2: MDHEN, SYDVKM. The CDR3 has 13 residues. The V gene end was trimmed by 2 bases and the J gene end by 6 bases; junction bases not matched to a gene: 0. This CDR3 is CASSLRGAGELFF. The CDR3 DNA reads TGTGCCAGCAGTTTACGGGGGGCCGGGGAGCTGTTTTTT.

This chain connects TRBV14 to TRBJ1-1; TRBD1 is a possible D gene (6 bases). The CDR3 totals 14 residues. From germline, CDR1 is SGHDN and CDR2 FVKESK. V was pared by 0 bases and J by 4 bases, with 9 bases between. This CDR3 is CASSQDRGGTEAFF. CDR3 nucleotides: TGTGCCAGCAGCCAAGATAGGGGGGGCACTGAAGCTTTCTTT. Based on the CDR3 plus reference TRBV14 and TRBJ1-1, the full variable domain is EAGVTQFPSHSVIEKGQTVTLRCDPISGHDNLYWYRRVMGKEIKFLLHFVKESKQDESGMPNNRFLAERTGGTYSTLKVQPAELEDSGVYFCASSQDRGGTEAFFGQGTRLTVV.

In nucleotides, the CDR3 is TGTGCCAGTAGTCCCACAGGGACAGATACGCAGTATTTT. It is translated as CASSPTGTDTQYF. This chain uses TRBV19 with TRBJ2-3, with a tentative D call TRBD1 (6 bases). With 5 bases removed from V and 3 bases from J, the gap between germline ends came to 9 bases. The CDR3 covers 13 residues. CDR1 is LNHDA and CDR2 is SQIVND in the germline V gene (reference sequence).

This CDR3 is CASSLAGGGSDTQYF. DNA for the CDR3: TGTGCCAGCAGCTTAGCCGGCGGGGGGTCAGATACGCAGTATTTT. V gene TRBV7-2 combines with J gene TRBJ2-3; 8 bases fit TRBD2. CDR1 is SGHTA and CDR2 is FQGNSA in the germline V gene. This CDR3 has 15 amino acids. Unmatched junction bases numbered 3, after V lost 0 bases and J lost 4 bases.

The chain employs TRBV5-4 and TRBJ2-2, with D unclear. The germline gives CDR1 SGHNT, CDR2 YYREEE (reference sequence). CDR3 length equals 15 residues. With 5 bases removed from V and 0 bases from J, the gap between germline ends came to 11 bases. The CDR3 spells CASSSRTTNTGELFF. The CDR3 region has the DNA TGTGCCAGCAGTTCCCGGACCACGAACACCGGGGAGCTGTTTTTT.

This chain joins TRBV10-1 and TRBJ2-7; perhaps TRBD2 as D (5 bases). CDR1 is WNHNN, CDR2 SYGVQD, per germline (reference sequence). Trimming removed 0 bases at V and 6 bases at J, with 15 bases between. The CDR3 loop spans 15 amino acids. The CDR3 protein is CASSESYFGRGEQYF. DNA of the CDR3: TGCGCCAGCAGTGAGTCATATTTTGGACGGGGCGAGCAGTACTTC.